This passage covers 17 T cell receptor beta chains from one sample sequenced in a study of beta chain features in type 1 diabetes. Expressed TCRB transcripts got sequenced, as all isolated RNA was reverse transcribed. Repertoires were generated with immunoSEQ multiplex PCR, while TCRdb's copy carries only in-frame clones and drops some. The sample yields some 240,000 clones, approximately 16% seen once. No antigen has been identified for these receptors. General study results and limits: The study found moderately but significantly shorter TCRB CDR3s in all four CD4+ subsets of Type 1 diabetes patients.

Sequencing was done on a sample of naive CD4+ T cells from blood. The source of these receptors is a man aged 30 to 39 with type 1 diabetes.

The gene calls are TRBV29-1 and TRBJ2-5; D is unresolved. The length of the CDR3 is 13 residues. V was cut by 7 bases and J by 3 bases, with 15 bases left in between. CDR1 and CDR2 from the germline V gene are SQVTM and ANQGSEA. This CDR3 is CSAAVHSKETQYF. CDR3 nucleotide sequence: TGCAGCGCCGCGGTACACTCGAAAGAGACCCAGTACTTC.

The chain joins TRBV7-9 to TRBJ2-1, with 9 nucleotides matching TRBD2. With V trimmed by 7 bases and J by 4 bases, 5 bases remained unmatched. This CDR3 spans 14 amino acids. CDR1 is SEHNR and CDR2 is FQNEAQ in the germline V gene (reference sequence). DNA of the CDR3: TGTGCCAGCAACCAGGGACTAGCTTACAATGAGCAGTTCTTC. The encoded protein is CASNQGLAYNEQFF.

In its sample, this clone was seen a few times. The J gene is TRBJ2-1, the V gene TRBV5-1; TRBD2 matches at 12 bases. After removal of 0 bases from V and 9 bases from J, the junction contained 4 bases not matched to a gene. The CDR3 totals 15 residues. Germline V gene data show CDR1 as SGHRS and CDR2 as YFSETQ. The CDR3 here is CASSLGLAGAREQFF. The DNA for the CDR3 is TGCGCCAGCAGCTTGGGACTAGCGGGAGCTCGTGAGCAGTTCTTC.

This sequence joins TRBV29-1 and TRBJ2-2, with D tentatively TRBD1 or TRBD2 (5 bases each). Germline CDR1 SQVTM, CDR2 ANQGSEA. The CDR3 has 13 residues. Trimming took off 2 bases at V and 5 bases at J, with 9 bases between the two ends. The CDR3 coding sequence is TGCAGCGTTGAATGGGGGTATACCGGGGAGCTGTTTTTT. Its protein is CSVEWGYTGELFF.

This clone occurred a few times. The CDR3: CAWSSRTARLYEQYF. The CDR3, as DNA: TGTGCCTGGAGTAGTCGGACCGCTCGACTCTACGAGCAGTACTTC. The J gene is TRBJ2-7, the V gene TRBV30; no clear D gene. Germline V gene lookup returns CDR1 GTSNPN and CDR2 SVGIG (reference sequence). The germline V and J ends were trimmed by 2 bases and 3 bases, with 17 bases remaining between them. The CDR3 consists of 15 residues.

The CDR3 sequence is CASSFQNTYTIYF. Written as DNA, the CDR3 is TGTGCCAGCAGCTTCCAAAACACCTACACCATATATTTT. The chain employs TRBV7-9 and TRBJ1-3; D unclear. The CDR3 is made up of 13 amino acids. Germline V lookup: CDR1 SEHNR, CDR2 FQNEAQ (reference sequence). V was trimmed by 3 bases and J by 8 bases, leaving 11 bases between them.

The rearrangement uses TRBV29-1 and TRBJ2-5; 8 nucleotides align to TRBD1. This CDR3 is built from 16 residues. V trimming: 3 bases; J trimming: 5 bases; junction bases outside the gene matches: 14. CDR1 is SQVTM and CDR2 is ANQGSEA in the germline V gene. The CDR3 spells CSVDGQGQTVWETQYF. The CDR3 nucleotides read TGCAGCGTTGACGGACAGGGCCAGACCGTTTGGGAGACCCAGTACTTC.

V usage is TRBV28 and J usage is TRBJ2-2; possible D gene TRBD2, 6 bases. The CDR3 is 12 residues long. Germline V gives CDR1 MDHEN, CDR2 SYDVKM. V lost 11 bases and J 7 bases, leaving 14 bases between the germline ends. CDR3: CAPEGPGGELFF. As DNA, the CDR3 is TGTGCCCCGGAGGGTCCGGGCGGGGAGCTGTTTTTT.

This clone was recorded a few times. Other DNA sequences within the sample encode an identical CDR3. CDR3 nucleotide sequence: TGTGCCAGCAGTGAATCGGGAGGAACAGATACGCAGTATTTT. Its protein product is CASSESGGTDTQYF. This chain connects TRBV25-1 to TRBJ2-3; TRBD2 agrees at 7 bases. J lost 3 bases, V lost 1 base, and 1 base had no gene match. The V gene's germline CDR1 is MGHDK and CDR2 SYGVNS. The CDR3 consists of 14 residues.

This chain uses TRBV29-1 with TRBJ2-2; 10 bases agree with TRBD1. The V segment lost 4 bases and the J segment 6 bases; nucleotides outside the gene matches: 2. The CDR3 sequence is 13 residues long. Germline values: CDR1 SQVTM, CDR2 ANQGSEA. In nucleotides, the CDR3 is TGCAGCGTTGGACAGGGGGCGGCCGGGGAGCTGTTTTTT. Translating gives CSVGQGAAGELFF.

V and J are TRBV30 and TRBJ1-5, with D uncertain. CDR1 and CDR2 from the germline V gene are GTSNPN and SVGIG (reference sequence). V dropped 3 bases and J dropped 7 bases, with 19 bases sitting between them. This CDR3 has 15 residues. In nucleotides, the CDR3 is TGTGCCTGGAGAAAATCGGACCGCGGAAGGCAGCCCCAGCATTTT. Translating gives CAWRKSDRGRQPQHF.

This clone was seen more than once but under ten times. The CDR3 protein is CASSPGRSGRHEQFF. Here the CDR3 DNA reads TGTGCCAGCAGCCCCGGGAGGTCGGGTCGCCATGAGCAGTTCTTC. V and J are TRBV11-3 and TRBJ2-1; 7 nucleotides match TRBD2. CDR1 is SGHNT, CDR2 YENEEA, per germline. This CDR3 is 15 amino acids long. The J segment lost 8 bases and the V segment lost 5 bases, leaving 12 bases of the junction unmatched.

This rearrangement joins TRBV9 to TRBJ2-5; D not resolved. The germline V gene encodes CDR1 SGDLS and CDR2 YYNGEE. The CDR3 runs to 13 residues. V gave up 1 base and J gave up 5 bases, with 9 bases separating them. CDR3 DNA sequence: TGTGCCAGCAGCGTAATGGACCTTGAGACCCAGTACTTC. This translates into CASSVMDLETQYF. The whole variable domain, remainder taken from reference TRBV9 and TRBJ2-5, is DSGVTQTPKHLITATGQRVTLRCSPRSGDLSVYWYQQSLDQGLQFLIQYYNGEERAKGNILERFSAQQFPDLHSELNLSSLELGDSALYFCASSVMDLETQYFGPGTRLLVL.

V gene TRBV5-1 combines with J gene TRBJ2-1, with 12 bases that match TRBD2. Germline values: CDR1 SGHRS, CDR2 YFSETQ. This CDR3 is built from 14 residues. The junction had 0 bases not matched to a gene; V was cut back by 1 base and J by 7 bases. The CDR3 region has the DNA TGCGCCAGCAGCTTGACTAGCGGGAGGAATGAGCAGTTCTTC. Translated: CASSLTSGRNEQFF.

This clone was detected a few times. This chain connects TRBV21-1 to TRBJ2-3; the table assigns TRBD2, which was not confirmed against the DNA. TRBV21-1 corresponds to a pseudogene. This CDR3 region has 18 residues. The CDR3 DNA reads as TGTGCCAGCAGCAAAGGGGGTAGCGGGAGAGAAAGCACAGATACGCAGTATTTT. Translated, it gives CASSKGGSGRESTDTQYF.

The chain couples TRBV4-1 to TRBJ2-4, with unresolved D. CDR1 and CDR2 from the germline V gene are MGHRA and YSYEKL. The CDR3 sequence is 16 residues long. Trimming took off 4 bases at V and 0 bases at J, with 13 bases between the two ends. The CDR3 bases are TGCGCCAGCAGCCGTTCACGCCCGGGAGCCAAAAACATTCAGTACTTC. Its protein product is CASSRSRPGAKNIQYF.

J is TRBJ1-2 and V is TRBV2; D uncertain. CDR3 length: 12 residues. Germline CDR1 SNHLY, CDR2 FYNNEI. V shed 2 bases and J shed 8 bases, with 9 bases lying between them. CDR3 bases: TGTGCCAGCAGTGAATGGGTGGAGGGCTACACCTTC. This sequence encodes CASSEWVEGYTF.